These 30 T cell receptor beta chains were all obtained from the same sample, sequenced in a study of blood T cell repertoires in COVID-19. Profiling relied on immunoSEQ multiplex PCR, and the TCRdb table lists in-frame clones only, not all of them. The data hold 150,000 or so clones, with 75% to 80% observed a single time. Sequenced sample: PBMCs or T cells enriched from blood (not recorded which). These receptors originate from a woman between 50 and 59 years old who had recovered from COVID-19.

This clone was detected only a few times. The chain couples TRBV24-1 to TRBJ2-1; no definite D call. The V gene's germline CDR1 is KGHDR and CDR2 SFDVKD. Between the trimmed V and J ends, which lost 3 bases and 6 bases, there was a span of 8 bases. CDR3 size: 13 residues. This CDR3 reads CATSDGPRNEQFF. In DNA, the CDR3 is TGTGCCACCAGTGATGGGCCCCGCAATGAGCAGTTCTTC.

The V gene is TRBV19, the J gene TRBJ1-1, with D possibly matching TRBD1 (6 bases). CDR3 length equals 16 residues. CDR1 and CDR2 from the germline V gene are LNHDA and SQIVND (reference sequence). V lost 7 bases and J 3 bases, leaving 21 bases between the germline ends. CDR3 loop: CASTNLDDRWDTEAFF. The CDR3 DNA sequence: TGTGCCAGTACCAATCTAGATGACAGGTGGGACACTGAAGCTTTCTTT.

About this clone itself: This sample also contains other DNA sequences that code for the same CDR3. V gene TRBV3-1 (or the pseudogene TRBV3-2) combines with J gene TRBJ2-7; 8 bases are a match to TRBD1. The CDR3 is 15 amino acids. Germline V lookup: CDR1 LGHDT, CDR2 YNNKEL (reference sequence). V shed 1 base, J shed 2 bases, and the junction held 4 bases outside the gene matches. The CDR3 sequence is CASSQAGTGTYEQYF. In DNA, the CDR3 is TGTGCCAGCAGCCAAGCCGGGACAGGTACCTACGAGCAGTACTTC.

The chain couples TRBV5-1 to TRBJ2-1, with a weak D call TRBD2 (6 bases). Germline V gives CDR1 SGHRS, CDR2 YFSETQ. With 0 bases removed from V and 5 bases from J, the gap between germline ends came to 12 bases. The CDR3 sequence is 15 residues long. The CDR3 DNA sequence: TGCGCCAGCAGCTTGGCTACGACTAGAAACAATGAGCAGTTCTTC. Residues: CASSLATTRNNEQFF.

This clone has just a few counts. The chain joins TRBV6-6 to TRBJ2-6, with D possibly matching TRBD2 (6 bases). This CDR3 spans 16 amino acids. Per germline, CDR1 MNHNY and CDR2 SVGAGI (reference sequence). V lost 5 bases and J lost 4, with 15 bases in between. CDR3 sequence reads: CASSTPGGSGANVLTF. CDR3 nucleotide sequence: TGTGCCAGCAGTACCCCCGGGGGATCAGGGGCCAACGTCCTGACTTTC.

V and J are TRBV5-5 and TRBJ2-1; 16 positions agree with TRBD2. J was trimmed by 4 bases and V by 4 bases; bases with no gene match: 5. The V gene's germline CDR1 is SGHKS and CDR2 YYEKEE (reference sequence). This CDR3 spans 17 amino acids. CDR3 in amino acids: CASSPGLAGGRYNEQFF. Written as DNA, the CDR3 is TGTGCCAGCAGCCCGGGACTAGCGGGGGGGAGATACAATGAGCAGTTCTTC. The full variable domain, its missing parts supplied by reference TRBV5-5 and TRBJ2-1, is DAGVTQSPTHLIKTRGQQVTLRCSPISGHKSVSWYQQVLGQGPQFIFQYYEKEERGRGNFPDRFSARQFPNYSSELNVNALLLGDSALYLCASSPGLAGGRYNEQFFGPGTRLTVL.

The chain uses TRBV7-9 and TRBJ2-7; TRBD2 matches 11 bases. The CDR3 has 16 residues. Looked up from germline, CDR1 is SEHNR and CDR2 is FQNEAQ (reference sequence). J lost 0 bases, V lost 5 bases, and 6 bases had no gene match. This CDR3 reads CASSPRLAGGSYEQYF. CDR3 sequence (DNA): TGTGCCAGCAGCCCCAGGCTAGCGGGAGGCTCCTACGAGCAGTACTTC.

The chain carries TRBV7-9 and TRBJ2-5; D is perhaps TRBD2 (6 bases). The CDR3 consists of 14 residues. The V end lost 3 bases, the J end lost 5 bases, and 13 bases lay between the germline ends. Germline CDR1 is SEHNR and CDR2 is FQNEAQ (reference sequence). The CDR3 coding sequence is TGTGCCAGCAGCTTCGGGGGTAGTTGGGAGACCCAGTACTTC. It is translated as CASSFGGSWETQYF.

V gene TRBV4-1 combines with J gene TRBJ1-1; 11 bases line up with TRBD1. Germline V gives CDR1 MGHRA, CDR2 YSYEKL. V lost 4 bases, J lost 1 base, and 11 bases stayed unmatched. The CDR3 sequence is 18 residues long. The CDR3 DNA reads as TGCGCCAGCAGCCGCACCGGGACAGGGGGTTCGGGGAACACTGAAGCTTTCTTT. It encodes CASSRTGTGGSGNTEAFF.

This chain links TRBV5-6 with TRBJ1-1, with D possibly being TRBD1 (6 bases). Per germline, CDR1 SGHDT and CDR2 YYEEEE. This CDR3 is 14 amino acids long. Deletions cut 2 bases from V and 4 bases from J, with 12 bases between. The CDR3 sequence is CASSFGLGATEAFF. The DNA of the CDR3 is TGTGCCAGCAGCTTTGGGTTGGGGGCCACTGAAGCTTTCTTT.

This chain uses TRBV27 with TRBJ1-3; the D is unclear. V shed 6 bases and J shed 0 bases, with 6 bases lying between them. Germline CDR1 MNHEY, CDR2 SMNVEV (reference sequence). This CDR3 region has 13 residues. CDR3 nucleotide sequence: TGTGCCAGCAGAAGCAACTCTGGAAACACCATATATTTT. Its translation is CASRSNSGNTIYF.

The chain carries TRBV6-6 and TRBJ1-1; D is ambiguous. Trimming stripped 0 bases from V and 0 bases from J, with 8 bases between. CDR3 length equals 15 residues. The germline V gene has CDR1 MNHNY and CDR2 SVGAGI (reference sequence). The CDR3 reads CASSYSELVNTEAFF. The CDR3 DNA reads as TGTGCCAGCAGTTACTCCGAACTGGTGAACACTGAAGCTTTCTTT.

CDR3 region: CASSMRPGDNQPQHF. Here the CDR3 DNA reads TGTGCCAGTAGTATGCGGCCGGGAGATAATCAGCCCCAGCATTTT. This chain joins TRBV19 and TRBJ1-5; D ambiguous. This CDR3 contains 15 residues. CDR1 LNHDA and CDR2 SQIVND come from the germline V gene (reference sequence). V was shortened by 3 bases and J by 4 bases, with 13 bases between the two germline ends.

This clone has a handful of counts. The rearrangement joins TRBV7-9 to TRBJ2-5, with D possibly being TRBD1 (5 bases). Germline V lookup: CDR1 SEHNR, CDR2 FQNEAQ (reference sequence). With 1 base removed from V and 7 bases from J, the gap between germline ends came to 10 bases. The CDR3 is made up of 13 amino acids. CDR3 bases: TGTGCCAGCAGCTTAGAGGGTAGGGGGACCCAGTACTTC. It specifies CASSLEGRGTQYF.

This rearrangement joins TRBV3-1 (or the pseudogene TRBV3-2) to TRBJ2-2; D possibly corresponds to TRBD1 (5 bases). The CDR3 has 13 residues. V gave up 4 bases and J gave up 6 bases, with 9 bases separating them. Per the germline V gene, CDR1 is LGHDT and CDR2 is YNNKEL (reference sequence). DNA of the CDR3: TGTGCCAGCAGCCCTCAGGGTCCCGGGGAGCTGTTTTTT. It encodes CASSPQGPGELFF.

Written as DNA, the CDR3 is TGCGCCAGCAGCTTGGTTCTCGGGGAGCGAGGCGAGCAGTACTTC. This encodes CASSLVLGERGEQYF. V is TRBV5-1 and J is TRBJ2-7; TRBD2 is a possible D gene (5 bases). With 0 bases removed from V and 6 bases from J, the gap between germline ends came to 16 bases. Germline CDR1 is SGHRS and CDR2 is YFSETQ. CDR3 length equals 15 residues.

The rearrangement links TRBV5-8 to TRBJ2-5; the D gene is possibly TRBD1 (6 bases). Germline assignment: CDR1 SGHTS and CDR2 YDEGEE. This CDR3 is built from 13 residues. V lost 4 bases and J 5 bases, leaving 12 bases between the germline ends. CDR3 in amino acids: CASSPQGGETQYF. The CDR3 region has the DNA TGTGCCAGCAGCCCACAGGGCGGGGAGACCCAGTACTTC.

The V call is TRBV6-1, the J call TRBJ2-1, with 11 bases that match TRBD2. The CDR3 has 17 amino acids. V trimming: 4 bases; J trimming: 1 base; junction bases outside the gene matches: 6. CDR1 and CDR2 (germline): MNHNS, SASEGT. The CDR3 DNA is TGTGCCAGCAGTGGTAGCGGGGGGGCCGGGTCCTACAATGAGCAGTTCTTC. It specifies CASSGSGGAGSYNEQFF.

The chain joins TRBV10-3 to TRBJ1-5; 9 bases are a match to TRBD1. The CDR3 has 14 residues. CDR1 ENHRY and CDR2 SYGVKD come from the germline V gene. The junction had 5 bases not matched to a gene; V was cut back by 8 bases and J by 3 bases. The CDR3 DNA sequence: TGTGCCATCTGGACAGGGGTGTACAATCAGCCCCAGCATTTT. Its protein is CAIWTGVYNQPQHF.

The chain couples TRBV5-6 to TRBJ1-1; 8 nucleotides match TRBD1. V trimming: 3 bases; J trimming: 4 bases; junction bases outside the gene matches: 8. In germline, CDR1 is SGHDT, CDR2 YYEEEE. The CDR3 loop spans 15 amino acids. The CDR3 sequence is CASSSYADRGTEAFF. CDR3 in DNA: TGTGCCAGCAGCTCCTACGCAGACAGGGGCACTGAAGCTTTCTTT.

V is TRBV7-9 and J is TRBJ2-7, with D possibly being TRBD2 (5 bases). This CDR3 has 13 amino acids. From germline, CDR1 is SEHNR and CDR2 FQNEAQ (reference sequence). Trimming shortened V by 2 bases and J by 6 bases, and 11 bases separated the two germline ends. CDR3 residues: CASSLPGMGEQYF. The CDR3 bases are TGTGCCAGCAGCTTACCGGGGATGGGCGAGCAGTACTTC.

V usage is TRBV6-2 or TRBV6-3 and J usage is TRBJ2-3, with D possibly TRBD2 on 6 matching bases. Germline CDR1 is MNHEY and CDR2 is SVGEGT. The CDR3 consists of 19 residues. V gave up 6 bases and J gave up 0 bases, with 25 bases separating them. CDR3 region: CASSHPEDRLAYSTDTQYF. The CDR3 nucleotides are TGTGCCAGCAGCCACCCAGAAGACCGGCTAGCGTATAGCACAGATACGCAGTATTTT.

The chain employs TRBV9 and TRBJ2-1; 13 nucleotides line up with TRBD2. V lost 2 bases and J lost 8; bases outside the gene matches: 7. Looked up from germline, CDR1 is SGDLS and CDR2 is YYNGEE. The CDR3 is made up of 16 amino acids. CDR3 loop: CASSVRTSGSRDEQFF. DNA of the CDR3: TGTGCCAGCAGCGTGAGGACTAGCGGGAGTCGGGATGAGCAGTTCTTC.

This chain links TRBV19 with TRBJ1-6; D is possibly TRBD1 (6 bases). This CDR3 has 16 residues. The V and J ends lost 4 bases and 4 bases respectively, with 14 bases between them. In germline, CDR1 is LNHDA, CDR2 SQIVND (reference sequence). As DNA, the CDR3 is TGTGCCAGTAGTAATACAGGGACAATATATAATTCACCCCTCCACTTT. It encodes CASSNTGTIYNSPLHF.

The CDR3 is CASSLQGLGNTEAFF. For the CDR3, the DNA is TGTGCCAGCAGCTTACAGGGGCTGGGGAACACTGAAGCTTTCTTT. The chain combines TRBV11-2 with TRBJ1-1; tentative D call: TRBD1 (6 bases). This CDR3 has 15 amino acids. The V gene's germline CDR1 is SGHAT and CDR2 FQNNGV. V lost 2 bases and J lost 1, with 11 bases in between.

V usage is TRBV25-1 and J usage is TRBJ1-6, with 7 bases identical to TRBD1. With 8 bases clipped from V and 7 bases from J, the junction kept 5 bases outside the gene matches. This CDR3 spans 13 amino acids. The germline V gene has CDR1 MGHDK and CDR2 SYGVNS. The CDR3 sequence: CASRGQNNSPLHF. CDR3 DNA sequence: TGTGCCAGCCGGGGACAGAACAATTCACCCCTCCACTTT.

The chain links TRBV19 to TRBJ2-1; 11 bases line up with TRBD2. This CDR3 region has 15 residues. V trimming: 3 bases; J trimming: 5 bases; junction bases outside the gene matches: 3. CDR1 is LNHDA and CDR2 is SQIVND in the germline V gene (reference sequence). CDR3 bases: TGTGCCAGTAGTATTACTAGCGGGGGCAACAATGAGCAGTTCTTC. Translated, it gives CASSITSGGNNEQFF. Full variable domain (rest looked up from reference TRBV19 and TRBJ2-1): DGGITQSPKYLFRKEGQNVTLSCEQNLNHDAMYWYRQDPGQGLRLIYYSQIVNDFQKGDIAEGYSVSREKKESFPLTVTSAQKNPTAFYLCASSITSGGNNEQFFGPGTRLTVL.

The J gene is TRBJ2-2, the V gene TRBV3-1 (or the pseudogene TRBV3-2); D may be TRBD2 (6 bases). The CDR3 totals 16 residues. V was trimmed by 7 bases and J by 0 bases, leaving 15 bases between them. Germline V lookup: CDR1 LGHDT, CDR2 YNNKEL (reference sequence). CDR3 coding DNA: TGTGCCAGCACAGGGCGGGGAAGGGCGAACACCGGGGAGCTGTTTTTT. Translating gives CASTGRGRANTGELFF.

The gene calls are TRBV28 and TRBJ2-3; a weak D match, TRBD1 (6 bases). The germline V gene has CDR1 MDHEN and CDR2 SYDVKM. This CDR3 contains 14 residues. V was shortened by 6 bases and J by 8 bases, with 18 bases between the two germline ends. The DNA of the CDR3 is TGTGCCAGCAGGTCGGGACACAGCCCGGTTACGCAGTATTTT. It codes for CASRSGHSPVTQYF.

The chain is built from TRBV11-1 and TRBJ1-1; TRBD1 matches at 8 bases. Germline V lookup: CDR1 SGHAT, CDR2 FQDESV (reference sequence). The CDR3 has 14 residues. Unmatched junction bases numbered 6, after V lost 4 bases and J lost 5 bases. DNA for the CDR3: TGTGCCAGCAGCTGGCAGGGGGCGAATACTGAAGCTTTCTTT. It specifies CASSWQGANTEAFF.